This T cell receptor beta chain is drawn from a study of T cells in Graves' hyperthyroidism and ophthalmopathy. Findings of the study overall: The model predicted ophthalmopathy a median approximately six months before onset.

In this sample, this clonotype turned up a few times. Its antigen is not identified. One end of the junction fails to match germline, which may point to a read error. Template material for amplifying TCR beta CDR3 regions consisted of RNA transcripts. Using the HTBI primer set, a first-round RT-PCR was run on the TCR CDR3. TCRdb reprocessed the multiplex PCR reads with MiXCR, giving one entry per CDR3 protein. The sample holds approximately 200,000 distinct CDR3 sequences; about 16% are singletons and the top ten take around 43%. CDR3 length equals 13 residues. The germline CDR1 and CDR2 sequences are DFQATT and SNEGSKA (reference sequence).

This receptor was identified in a middle-aged man with Graves' hyperthyroidism. Material: blood. The V gene is TRBV20-1, the J gene TRBJ2-1, with D maybe TRBD2 (5 bases). The CDR3 region is CASGDQLYNEQFF. CDR3 DNA sequence: TGTGCGAGCGGCGATCAGTTGTACAATGAGCAGTTCTTC.